The source of this T cell receptor (beta chain) is a study of blood T cells in healthy people across ages. A J-beta primer mix and a sample-barcoded 5' primer were used in a second PCR of about 6 to 12 cycles. MiXCR was run by TCRdb on the 5' RACE reads, yielding one entry per CDR3 protein. The data show 1.8 million or so distinct CDR3 sequences, about two fifths seen once. In regard to this clonotype: What it binds is not known.

This CDR3 has 17 amino acids. Germline-derived CDR1 and CDR2 are SGHTA and FQGNSA. V lost 5 bases to trimming and J lost 0 bases, with 19 bases between them. Broader study findings: Roughly linear declines in TCR beta diversity per million T cells occurred with age. There were more naive CD4+ cells and higher diversity in long-lived donors than in aged donors.

The specimen was blood. The chain employs TRBV7-2 and TRBJ1-2, with D possibly matching TRBD1 (5 bases). The clonotype was recovered from a human donor in good health. CDR3 DNA sequence: TGTGCCAGCAGCCTCGACCTTAAATGGGGCCCTAACTATGGCTACACCTTC. It translates to CASSLDLKWGPNYGYTF.